The present entry profiles one T cell receptor (beta chain) with its context. The antigen this receptor binds is unknown. The read terminates 3 residues before the CDR3 end, so the remaining end is supplied by the germline J gene. This sample is drawn from a study of T cells in women clearing cervical HPV infection (dated by TCRdb to between 2017 and 2018). In the study overall: The cases were some 27 women with histologically confirmed HPV16-related CIN3 or worse, and 2 of these cases were invasive cancers. The controls were 25 women whose single incident HPV16 infection cleared within 12 months with no development of precancer or cancer. Case blood was taken at the visit when the lesion was first identified, whereas control blood was taken when infection was no longer detected. Among cases, blood sampling came a median of roughly 150 days after lesion detection, with an interquartile range of about 90 to 220 days. Because only a few women had HLA typing data, the possibility that HLA type acted as a confounder could not be ruled out. An exploratory proof-of-principle case-control study, nested within the Guanacaste HPV Natural History Study in Costa Rica, was conducted to compare TCR repertoires across cervical HPV16 outcomes. Cases and controls were matched on age within five years and on year of sample collection. Cases had a median age of about 34 years and controls had a median age of about 41, with no significant differences in baseline characteristics. In the parent cohort, around 10,000 women aged 18 or older were enrolled in Guanacaste, Costa Rica, during about 1992 to 1994 and then followed for under 9 years. Five blinded duplicates per group were added as quality controls, so that 60 or so samples were obtained: roughly 50 participants and 10 replicates. Overall study results and their limits: CIN3+ cases had significantly higher TCR repertoire richness than controls across sequencing depths, but evenness did not differ between the groups. Because of the cross-sectional design, the study could not determine whether the associations came before infection or resulted from infection, and neither effector/memory subsets nor HPV-specific T cells were isolated. Lower TRBV6-7 relative abundance was observed in cases than in controls (roughly 0.12% versus 0.15%; Bonferroni P = 0.0008). Because the number of T cells per sample was unknown, the richness differences could reflect varying T-cell content rather than repertoire biology. Random forest classifiers combining richness and V gene abundances distinguished cases from controls with an estimated AUC of just under 0.85.

Every participant had a single incident cervical HPV16 infection, and women with prevalent HPV16 infections were excluded. Cervical HPV DNA was detected with MY09/MY11 PCR, and genotyping was done by dot-blot hybridization. Fifteen mL of heparinized blood were centrifuged, and the buffy coat was aliquoted, frozen at -30°C, then stored at -80°C. QIAGEN kits were used to extract genomic DNA from the buffy coat specimens. After removal of 4 bases from V and 5 bases from J, the junction retains 1 base not matched to a gene. The CDR3, from cysteine to phenylalanine, totals 12 residues. The CDR3 was read in part: 27 bases, with the frame set at base 1. Taken from the germline V gene (reference sequence), the CDR1 and CDR2 loops are DFQATT and SNEGSKA. TCR beta CDR3 regions were amplified by multiplex PCR from an average of roughly 1,300 ng genomic DNA per sample using the immunoSEQ assay. To correct primer bias, the assay used a complete synthetic TCR repertoire to set an amplification baseline. The amplicons were sequenced using the Illumina platform. The published analysis was carried out like this. Error correction of the sequences involved clustering with frequency ratios plus a modified nearest-neighbor algorithm, after which the sequences were analyzed in the immunoSEQ Analyzer using IMGT gene definitions. At each rarefaction depth, TCR richness and evenness were averaged across 20 rarefaction repeats, and samples with fewer sequences than that depth were excluded. Relative abundances of V, D and J genes were compared between groups using Wilcoxon rank sum tests, with FDR correction applied. Blinded duplicates gave an intraclass correlation of around 95% for TCR richness and an average of 76.4% across around 70 gene segments. Drawn from immuneACCESS, this table holds only the in-frame rearrangements with V and J called that TCRdb kept. Clones are partly lost; checked studies trace under half to an unresolved V gene and leave the rest unexplained. The V and J calls and the clone size are those of that table, but D and trimming were determined from the DNA. The table held for this sample gives approximately 49,000 clones. About 1.6% of the sample lies in the top ten.

The sequencing sample was made of blood buffy coat. The chain couples TRBV20-1 to TRBJ2-2; the junction holds 7 bases that match TRBD2. This receptor was identified in a woman between 18 and 70 years old with a cervical HPV16 infection that either progressed to CIN3+ or cleared (not recorded which). The CDR3 DNA, read in part, is TGCAGTGCTACGCGGGGGACCGGGGAG. It encodes CSATRGTGE. The whole CDR3 region reads CSATRGTGELFF.